The source of this T cell receptor beta chain is a study of T cell changes during pregnancy in multiple sclerosis (dated by TCRdb to the late 2010s). A note on the overall study: Changes in the T cell repertoire over the course of pregnancy were examined in this study in women with multiple sclerosis.

Reading from cysteine to phenylalanine, the CDR3 counts 15 amino acids. Of all the DNA, just the CDR3 is kept, 45 bases in frame from base 1. From the germline V gene, CDR1 is MNHNS and CDR2 is SASEGT. Relative to germline, V is missing 3 bases and J is missing 6 bases, with 10 bases of the junction outside any gene match. The method behind the library was the immunoSEQ multiplex PCR assay. Imported from immuneACCESS, the table was reduced by TCRdb to in-frame sequences with V and J called. These copies leave out some clones; in studies compared against another copy, an unresolved V gene accounts for under half, and the cause of the remainder is not known. The sample contains about 93,000 clones, approximately 90% of them found a single time. Roughly 0.91% of the sample goes to the ten largest clones. Note on this clone: Its antigen target is currently unknown. Per-nucleotide qualities are absent, and no much larger clonotype sits a single base away.

The sample in question was peripheral blood, obtained before pregnancy. The receptor's source is a female donor with multiple sclerosis, enrolled in a pregnancy study. The receptor chain draws on TRBV6-1 and TRBJ2-7; 8 bases in the junction line up with TRBD1. The DNA sequence reads TGTGCCAGCAGTGACCCCGGACAGGGAGTAACCGAGCAGTACTTC. Translated, this gives CASSDPGQGVTEQYF.